This T cell receptor (beta chain) stems from a study of T cells in tuberculosis. Germline values: CDR1 MNHNS, CDR2 SASEGT. With V trimmed by 5 bases and J by 0 bases, 4 bases remained unmatched. This CDR3 has 14 residues. Of note for this clone: The antigen remains unidentified.

Each clinical donor contributed on average roughly 90,000 T cells from unsorted cryopreserved PBMC. Overall study findings and caveats: Using the GMM-specific repertoire gave about 87% accuracy versus roughly 70% with motifs. Active tuberculosis patients had shorter CDR3-alpha; the beta difference was nonsignificant.

Only in-frame clones appear in the TCRdb table, and some are missing; sequencing was by immunoSEQ multiplex PCR. The sample has tens of thousands of clones; 80% to 90% are singletons. The sequence came from a donor aged 5-35 years with latent tuberculosis or without tuberculosis infection. The material sequenced was PBMCs. The genes are TRBV6-1 and TRBJ2-7, with 7 nucleotides matching TRBD1. The DNA for the CDR3 is TGTGCCAGCAGTCAGGACAGGAGCTCCTACGAGCAGTACTTC. It translates to CASSQDRSSYEQYF.